What follows is one T cell receptor beta chain and its context. The antigen it recognizes is unknown. Per-base qualities were not stored, and no clone one base away is much larger. The immunoSEQ Assay was the method used to sequence TCRbeta CDR3 regions. After extraction, genomic DNA underwent amplification by bias-controlled multiplex PCR, followed by high-throughput sequencing. Per the source publication's procedure: To quantify the absolute abundance of every unique TCRbeta CDR3 region, sequences were collapsed and filtered. Usable DNA was measured by amplifying reference genes present in all nucleated cells, and TCRbeta template counts were normalized to that usable DNA to estimate T cell fraction. Repertoire TCRs were annotated as SARS-CoV-2-specific when V gene, CDR3 amino acid sequence and J gene were exactly matched to a known reactive TCR set. The reference SARS-CoV-2 TCR set was derived from MIRA and filtered for enrichment in COVID-19-positive ImmuneCODE repertoires, a step that removed public or cross-reactive TCRs. Using the MIRA antigens, annotated TCRs were further analysed by specific ORF or by position within an ORF. Depth was the summed frequency of annotated unique rearrangements, while breadth was defined as annotated unique rearrangements over total unique productive rearrangements. Two-sided Wilcoxon rank-sum tests were applied when comparing TCR breadth between groups. TCRdb limited this immuneACCESS table to in-frame rearrangements with V and J called. A share of clones is missing; checked studies link under half to unresolved V genes, and the rest is unexplained. From that table come the V and J calls and clone size; the DNA was used to work out D and trimming. Within this sample are 300,000 to 450,000 clones, with 70% to 90% of them counted one time only. The ten largest make up about 3.3% of the sample.

This record comes from a study of Ad26.COV2.S vaccination and SARS-CoV-2 variants (dated by TCRdb to the early 2020s). Background for the entire study: Donors in the vaccine arm were drawn from COV1001, a phase I-IIa trial of Ad26.COV2.S in healthy adults that was multicentre, randomized, double-blind and placebo-controlled. Ad26.COV2.S was given intramuscularly at 5x10^10 or 1x10^11 viral particles, as a single shot or as two shots 56 days apart. TCRbeta repertoire sequencing was used to assess the specificity and breadth of SARS-CoV-2-reactive T cell receptors after Ad26.COV2.S vaccination. A total of about 30 samples were included in the TCR-sequenced set, comprising around 19 Ad26.COV2.S vaccine recipients, 5 placebo recipients and 8 SARS-CoV-2 convalescent individuals. Trial participants were randomized into five groups of five, in which low-dose or high-dose Ad26.COV2.S was given once or twice, or placebo was given on both occasions. Investigators remained blinded to trial group allocation during experiments and outcome assessment. What the authors observed across the whole study: Spike-specific TCR breadth was higher in Ad26.COV2.S recipients than in placebo recipients (P = 0.0014). Vaccine and placebo recipients had comparable non-spike TCR breadth, which fits with the vaccine containing only spike. The study was not powered for comparison of responses between vaccine doses or regimens. The authors noted that the TCR breadth and depth analyses may have underestimated total T cell responses. After vaccination, substantial breadth of spike-specific CD8+ and CD4+ T cell responses was reported.

The CDR3 sequence holds 12 residues, the cysteine and phenylalanine included. Only the CDR3 part of the read is kept: 36 bases, read in frame from the first base. The treatment or condition tag for this specimen amounts to: around 19 received Ad26.COV2.S at low or high dose, single or two shots; roughly five received placebo; per-sample allocation not given. Repertoires of vaccine and placebo recipients were sequenced from samples collected on day 63 after the first injection. Cohort 1b enrolled about 25 adults aged 18-55 years at a single site in Boston, USA, between 29 July and 7 August 2020. Ad26.COV2.S was a replication-incompetent adenovirus type 26 vector that expressed a prefusion-stabilized SARS-CoV-2 spike protein derived from the original Wuhan strain.

The sequence was collected from a person between 18 and 59 years old who received the Ad26.COV2.S COVID-19 vaccine or a placebo. Material: peripheral blood, obtained in a trial of Ad26.COV2.S vaccine versus placebo. The rearrangement combines TRBV21-1 with TRBJ1-3. TRBV21-1 constitutes a pseudogene. The CDR3 reads as follows: CASSKKVSTIYF. The DNA reads as follows: TGTGCCAGCAGCAAAAAGGTCAGCACCATATATTTT.